The 14 T cell receptor beta chains presented below share a single source sample, sequenced in a study of shared clonotypes between healthy human individuals. Clones were sequenced by immunoSEQ multiplex PCR, and TCRdb holds only the in-frame ones, with some missing. The sample shows some 1 million clones, around 75% of them seen only once. Sequencing was carried out using memory CD4+ T cells sorted from blood. Subset meaning: CD45RA-negative fraction. Every receptor here comes from a man younger than 30 in good health.

The chain has TRBV2 and TRBJ1-2, with D maybe TRBD1 (5 bases). This CDR3 is built from 12 residues. CDR1 SNHLY and CDR2 FYNNEI come from the germline V gene. V was shortened by 4 bases and J by 5 bases, with 8 bases between the two germline ends. In nucleotides, the CDR3 is TGTGCCAGCAGTGCGACAGCTTATGGCTACACCTTC. Translation: CASSATAYGYTF.

This clone was picked up many times. The rearrangement joins TRBV19 to TRBJ1-5; tentatively, D is TRBD1 (6 bases). The V gene lost 6 bases and the J gene lost 6 bases, with 12 bases spanning the gap. This CDR3 comprises 13 residues. The V gene's germline CDR1 is LNHDA and CDR2 SQIVND (reference sequence). The CDR3 spells CASSSQGRQPQHF. The CDR3 coding sequence is TGTGCCAGTAGCAGTCAGGGGCGTCAGCCCCAGCATTTT.

The rearrangement uses TRBV11-1 and TRBJ2-5, with a tentative D call TRBD1 (6 bases). The CDR3 runs 15 residues. V gave up 2 bases and J gave up 4 bases, with 14 bases separating them. Looked up from germline, CDR1 is SGHAT and CDR2 is FQDESV (reference sequence). The CDR3 here is CASSLRDTRSETQYF. CDR3 coding DNA: TGTGCCAGCAGCTTACGGGACACTAGATCAGAGACCCAGTACTTC.

V is TRBV25-1 and J is TRBJ2-5; TRBD2 is a possible D gene (7 bases). From germline, CDR1 is MGHDK and CDR2 SYGVNS. V was cut by 6 bases and J by 5 bases, with 16 bases left in between. CDR3 size: 14 residues. CDR3 region: CASSRGGGGETQYF. The CDR3 coding sequence is TGTGCCAGCAGCAGAGGGGGAGGGGGGGAGACCCAGTACTTC.

The chain uses TRBV10-2 and TRBJ1-1; weak D call: TRBD1 (5 bases). Germline lookup yields CDR1 WSHSY and CDR2 SAAADI. V lost 6 bases and J 5 bases, leaving 16 bases between the germline ends. CDR3 length equals 14 residues. CDR3 sequence: CASRGGSRTTEAFF. For the CDR3, the DNA is TGCGCCAGCAGGGGGGGGAGTCGGACGACTGAAGCTTTCTTT.

This clone was seen only a few times. This rearrangement joins TRBV11-2 to TRBJ2-7; possibly TRBD1 or TRBD2 for D (6 bases each). Deletions cut 3 bases from V and 7 bases from J, with 16 bases between. CDR1 is SGHAT and CDR2 is FQNNGV in the germline V gene. The CDR3 spans 14 residues. The CDR3 nucleotides are TGTGCCAGCAGCTTGGATGGGGGGCGGAGGGAGCAGTACTTC. Its protein product is CASSLDGGRREQYF.

V gene TRBV5-1 combines with J gene TRBJ1-1, with D possibly being TRBD1 (5 bases). Germline loops: CDR1 SGHRS, CDR2 YFSETQ. The ends were cut back, 5 bases at V and 4 bases at J, with 15 bases in the middle. The CDR3 runs 14 residues. CDR3: CASRGEGQSTEAFF. The DNA for the CDR3 is TGCGCCAGCAGGGGGGAGGGGCAGAGCACTGAAGCTTTCTTT.

The chain has TRBV5-1 and TRBJ1-5; 11 bases align to TRBD1. J lost 0 bases, V lost 0 bases, and 14 bases had no gene match. This CDR3 spans 21 amino acids. The germline V gene encodes CDR1 SGHRS and CDR2 YFSETQ. DNA of the CDR3: TGCGCCAGCAGCTTGGAGTTTTTGGACAGGGGGCGCGGGTCTAGCAATCAGCCCCAGCATTTT. Its translation is CASSLEFLDRGRGSSNQPQHF.

The chain combines TRBV2 with TRBJ1-1; 10 bases line up with TRBD1. The CDR3 is 15 residues long. V lost 5 bases, J lost 4 bases, and 7 bases stayed unmatched. The germline gives CDR1 SNHLY, CDR2 FYNNEI. CDR3 DNA sequence: TGTGCCAGCAGTCTGACAGGGGGCTTGAGCACTGAAGCTTTCTTT. Its protein is CASSLTGGLSTEAFF.

This clone occurred a few times. V usage is TRBV12-1 and J usage is TRBJ2-7; the table calls TRBD2, which could not be checked here. TRBV12-1 is a known pseudogene. The CDR3 length is 13 residues. The CDR3 loop reads CASSLRPSYEQYF. The CDR3, as DNA: TGTGCCAGCAGCCTGAGGCCGTCCTACGAGCAGTACTTC.

The V and J genes are TRBV6-1 and TRBJ1-6; TRBD1 is a possible D gene (5 bases). The CDR3 loop spans 13 amino acids. V was shortened by 4 bases and J by 7 bases, with 8 bases between the two germline ends. CDR1 is MNHNS and CDR2 is SASEGT in the germline V gene. The CDR3 sequence: CASSGGQNSPLHF. In DNA form, the CDR3 reads TGTGCCAGCAGTGGGGGCCAGAATTCACCCCTCCACTTT.

This sequence joins TRBV5-1 and TRBJ2-3; the D call may be TRBD1 or TRBD2 (5 bases each). Trimming took 3 bases from V and 0 from J, leaving 20 bases between them. The CDR3 has 18 residues. Germline V CDR1 and CDR2: SGHRS, YFSETQ. CDR3 residues: CASSSFAPGTASTDTQYF. CDR3 nucleotides: TGCGCCAGCAGCTCTTTTGCACCCGGGACGGCTAGCACAGATACGCAGTATTTT. Full variable domain (remainder filled in from reference TRBV5-1 and TRBJ2-3): KAGVTQTPRYLIKTRGQQVTLSCSPISGHRSVSWYQQTPGQGLQFLFEYFSETQRNKGNFPGRFSGRQFSNSRSEMNVSTLELGDSALYLCASSSFAPGTASTDTQYFGPGTRLTVL.

The V call is TRBV5-6, the J call TRBJ2-3, with D unresolved. The CDR3 length is 14 residues. Germline CDR1 and CDR2: SGHDT and YYEEEE. Trimming shortened V by 0 bases and J by 3 bases, and 8 bases separated the two germline ends. CDR3 amino acids: CASSLEVVTDTQYF. The CDR3, as DNA: TGTGCCAGCAGCTTGGAGGTGGTTACAGATACGCAGTATTTT.

This clone was counted ten times or more. The DNA for the CDR3 is TGTGCCAGCAGCAGAGGGGAGCGGAGGGATGAGCAGTTCTTC. Protein sequence: CASSRGERRDEQFF. The chain recombines TRBV2 with TRBJ2-1; D perhaps matches TRBD2 (6 bases). V lost 6 bases and J lost 8, with 17 bases in between. The CDR3 runs to 14 residues. Per germline, CDR1 SNHLY and CDR2 FYNNEI.